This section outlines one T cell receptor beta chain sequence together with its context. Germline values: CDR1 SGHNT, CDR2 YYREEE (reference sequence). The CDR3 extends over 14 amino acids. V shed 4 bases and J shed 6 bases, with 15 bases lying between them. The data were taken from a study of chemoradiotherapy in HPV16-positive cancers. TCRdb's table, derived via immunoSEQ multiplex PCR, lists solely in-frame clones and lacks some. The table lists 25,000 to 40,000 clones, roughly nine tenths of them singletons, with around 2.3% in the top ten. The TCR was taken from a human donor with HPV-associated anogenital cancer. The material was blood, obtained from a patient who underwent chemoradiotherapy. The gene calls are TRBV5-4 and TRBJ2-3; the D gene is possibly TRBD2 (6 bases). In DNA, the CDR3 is TGTGCCAGCAGCCCACTGGTTGCGGGGGATACGCAGTATTTT. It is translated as CASSPLVAGDTQYF.